The 12 T cell receptor beta chains in this list originate from one sample, sequenced in a study of healthy donors' naive CD4 and CD8 T cells. A linear amplification protocol produced the TCR libraries from roughly 480 ng of total RNA. TCRdb itself ran the reads through MiXCR, one entry per CDR3 protein. Of about 200,000 distinct CDR3 sequences in the sample, over 60% are singletons; the top ten hold about 2.3%. Material for sequencing was naive CD4+ and CD8+ T cells sorted from blood, pooled from several donors. These receptors all come from a pool of human donors in good health; the sample pools cells from several healthy donors.

This clonotype was detected only once. The chain's CDR3 is CASSLSDSREQFF. CDR3 bases: TGTGCCAGCAGCTTGTCTGACAGCAGGGAGCAGTTCTTC. This chain joins TRBV5-6 and TRBJ2-1; possible D gene TRBD1, 5 bases. Germline loops: CDR1 SGHDT, CDR2 YYEEEE. The CDR3 contains 13 residues. With 1 base removed from V and 10 bases from J, the gap between germline ends came to 12 bases.

The V and J genes are TRBV4-3 and TRBJ2-3, with 9 bases aligning to TRBD2. Per the germline V gene, CDR1 is LGHNA and CDR2 is YSLEER. V dropped 0 bases and J dropped 5; count of bases not matched to a gene: 6. The CDR3 has 16 residues. This CDR3 is CASSQEAGGRRDTQYF. Here the CDR3 DNA reads TGCGCCAGCAGCCAAGAAGCGGGGGGCCGGCGAGATACGCAGTATTTT.

In its sample, this clonotype was seen a few times. Here the CDR3 reads CASTLGVLTNTDTQYF. CDR3 in DNA: TGTGCCAGCACGCTGGGGGTCCTTACCAACACAGATACGCAGTATTTT. V is TRBV6-1 and J is TRBJ2-3; D possibly matches TRBD1 or TRBD2 (5 bases each). The CDR3 loop spans 16 amino acids. V lost 7 bases and J 2 bases, leaving 19 bases between the germline ends. The germline gives CDR1 MNHNS, CDR2 SASEGT.

For the CDR3, the DNA is TGTGCCAACGACGACATTGGCCGCAATGAGCAGTTCTTC. Residues: CANDDIGRNEQFF. V usage is TRBV30 and J usage is TRBJ2-1; unclear D gene. There are 13 residues in the CDR3. Germline loops: CDR1 GTSNPN, CDR2 SVGIG (reference sequence). V lost 8 bases and J 6 bases, leaving 17 bases between the germline ends.

This clonotype was recorded a few times. The V call is TRBV29-1, the J call TRBJ1-2; TRBD1 matches 8 bases. Germline CDR1 and CDR2: SQVTM and ANQGSEA. V was pared by 7 bases and J by 2 bases, with 6 bases of the junction left unmatched. This CDR3 has 13 amino acids. The CDR3 reads CSGTGQDNYGYTF. For the CDR3, the DNA is TGCAGCGGAACGGGACAGGACAACTATGGCTACACCTTC.

This sequence joins TRBV6-5 and TRBJ2-1, with D unresolved. Per germline, CDR1 MNHEY and CDR2 SVGAGI. The length of the CDR3 is 16 residues. V lost 0 bases and J lost 4, with 13 bases in between. The CDR3, as DNA: TGTGCCAGCAGTTACTCCTCACCCCATCGTTACAATGAGCAGTTCTTC. Amino acids: CASSYSSPHRYNEQFF.

In this sample, this clonotype turned up once. The chain couples TRBV29-1 to TRBJ2-3; possibly TRBD2 for D (6 bases). The germline V and J ends were trimmed by 6 bases and 4 bases, with 14 bases remaining between them. CDR3 length equals 13 residues. Germline CDR1 SQVTM, CDR2 ANQGSEA. CDR3 coding DNA: TGCAGCGTGAGGTCCAGGAGGGCAGATACGCAGTATTTT. This gives the protein CSVRSRRADTQYF.

V usage is TRBV6-2 or TRBV6-3 and J usage is TRBJ2-3; no clear D. The V gene lost 2 bases and the J gene lost 0 bases, with 6 bases spanning the gap. The CDR3 loop spans 14 amino acids. Germline CDR1 and CDR2: MNHEY and SVGEGT. In DNA, the CDR3 is TGTGCCAGCAGTTACCTAGGGAGCACAGATACGCAGTATTTT. Protein sequence: CASSYLGSTDTQYF.

The chain has TRBV6-1 and TRBJ1-1; 10 bases line up with TRBD1. Germline CDR1 reads MNHNS; CDR2 reads SASEGT. The CDR3 extends over 15 amino acids. V was clipped by 10 bases and J by 2 bases; unmatched bases: 10. The chain's CDR3 is CATRQGANGNTEAFF. The CDR3 DNA follows: TGTGCCACCAGACAGGGGGCGAATGGAAACACTGAAGCTTTCTTT.

This chain links TRBV29-1 with TRBJ2-5, with 8 bases matching TRBD2. The J segment lost 5 bases and the V segment lost 6 bases, leaving 11 bases of the junction unmatched. The CDR3 runs to 14 residues. Germline V CDR1 and CDR2: SQVTM, ANQGSEA. This CDR3 is CSVAHPGGPETQYF. DNA of the CDR3: TGCAGCGTCGCTCATCCGGGAGGGCCGGAGACCCAGTACTTC.

V and J are TRBV6-1 and TRBJ2-3; 9 positions match TRBD1. Per the germline V gene, CDR1 is MNHNS and CDR2 is SASEGT. The CDR3 runs 15 residues. Unmatched junction bases numbered 8, after V lost 5 bases and J lost 5 bases. The CDR3 nucleotides are TGTGCCAGCAGTAGACAGGGGGTGCCGGTAGATACGCAGTATTTT. Its translation: CASSRQGVPVDTQYF.

This sequence joins TRBV30 and TRBJ1-1; perhaps TRBD1 as D (5 bases). Deletions cut 1 base from V and 4 bases from J, with 13 bases between. The CDR3 is made up of 14 amino acids. CDR1 is GTSNPN and CDR2 is SVGIG in the germline V gene (reference sequence). The CDR3 reads CAWSGPGGGTEAFF. CDR3 coding DNA: TGTGCCTGGAGTGGCCCCGGGGGAGGCACTGAAGCTTTCTTT.